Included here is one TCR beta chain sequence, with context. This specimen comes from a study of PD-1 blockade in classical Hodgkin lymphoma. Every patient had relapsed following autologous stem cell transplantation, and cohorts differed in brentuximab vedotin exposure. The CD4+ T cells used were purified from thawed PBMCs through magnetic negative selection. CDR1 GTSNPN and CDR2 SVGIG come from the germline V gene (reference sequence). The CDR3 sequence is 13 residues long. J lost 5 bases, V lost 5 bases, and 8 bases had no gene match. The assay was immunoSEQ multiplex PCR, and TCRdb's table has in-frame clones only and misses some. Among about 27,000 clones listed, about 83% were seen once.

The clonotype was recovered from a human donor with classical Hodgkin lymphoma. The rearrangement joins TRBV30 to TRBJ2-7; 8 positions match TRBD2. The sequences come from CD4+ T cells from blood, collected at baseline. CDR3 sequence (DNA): TGTGCCTGGCGGGGGGGCCTTTTCCACGAGCAGTACTTC. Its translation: CAWRGGLFHEQYF.